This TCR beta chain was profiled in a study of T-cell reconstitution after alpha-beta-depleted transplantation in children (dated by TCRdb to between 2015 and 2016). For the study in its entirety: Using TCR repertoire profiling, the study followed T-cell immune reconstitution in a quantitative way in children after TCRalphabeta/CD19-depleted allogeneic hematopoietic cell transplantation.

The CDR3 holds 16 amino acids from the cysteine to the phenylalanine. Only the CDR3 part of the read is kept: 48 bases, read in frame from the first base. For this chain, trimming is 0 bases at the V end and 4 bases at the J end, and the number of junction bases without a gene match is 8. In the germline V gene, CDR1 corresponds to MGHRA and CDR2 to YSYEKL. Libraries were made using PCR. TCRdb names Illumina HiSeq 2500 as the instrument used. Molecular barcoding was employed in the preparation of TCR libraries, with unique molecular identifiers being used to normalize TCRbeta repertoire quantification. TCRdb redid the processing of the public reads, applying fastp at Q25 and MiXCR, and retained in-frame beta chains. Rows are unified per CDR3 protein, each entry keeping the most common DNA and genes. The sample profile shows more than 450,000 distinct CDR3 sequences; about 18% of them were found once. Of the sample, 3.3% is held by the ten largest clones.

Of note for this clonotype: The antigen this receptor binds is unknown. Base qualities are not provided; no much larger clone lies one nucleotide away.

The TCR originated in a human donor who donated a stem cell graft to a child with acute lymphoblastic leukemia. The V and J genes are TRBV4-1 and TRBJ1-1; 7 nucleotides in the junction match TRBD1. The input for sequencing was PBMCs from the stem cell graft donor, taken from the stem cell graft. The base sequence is TGCGCCAGCAGCCAAGATCTGACAGGGAGGGCCACTGAAGCTTTCTTT. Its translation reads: CASSQDLTGRATEAFF.